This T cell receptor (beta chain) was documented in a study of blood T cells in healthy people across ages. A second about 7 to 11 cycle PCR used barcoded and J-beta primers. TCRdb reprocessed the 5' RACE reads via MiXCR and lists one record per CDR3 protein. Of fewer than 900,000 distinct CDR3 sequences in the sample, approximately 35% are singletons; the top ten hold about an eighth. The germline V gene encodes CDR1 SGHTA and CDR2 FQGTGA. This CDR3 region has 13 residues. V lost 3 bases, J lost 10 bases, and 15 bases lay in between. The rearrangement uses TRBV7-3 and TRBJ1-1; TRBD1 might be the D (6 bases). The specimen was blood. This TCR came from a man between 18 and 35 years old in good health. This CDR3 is CASSLKGGRPAFF. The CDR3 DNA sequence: TGTGCCAGCAGCTTGAAGGGGGGGAGGCCAGCTTTCTTT.